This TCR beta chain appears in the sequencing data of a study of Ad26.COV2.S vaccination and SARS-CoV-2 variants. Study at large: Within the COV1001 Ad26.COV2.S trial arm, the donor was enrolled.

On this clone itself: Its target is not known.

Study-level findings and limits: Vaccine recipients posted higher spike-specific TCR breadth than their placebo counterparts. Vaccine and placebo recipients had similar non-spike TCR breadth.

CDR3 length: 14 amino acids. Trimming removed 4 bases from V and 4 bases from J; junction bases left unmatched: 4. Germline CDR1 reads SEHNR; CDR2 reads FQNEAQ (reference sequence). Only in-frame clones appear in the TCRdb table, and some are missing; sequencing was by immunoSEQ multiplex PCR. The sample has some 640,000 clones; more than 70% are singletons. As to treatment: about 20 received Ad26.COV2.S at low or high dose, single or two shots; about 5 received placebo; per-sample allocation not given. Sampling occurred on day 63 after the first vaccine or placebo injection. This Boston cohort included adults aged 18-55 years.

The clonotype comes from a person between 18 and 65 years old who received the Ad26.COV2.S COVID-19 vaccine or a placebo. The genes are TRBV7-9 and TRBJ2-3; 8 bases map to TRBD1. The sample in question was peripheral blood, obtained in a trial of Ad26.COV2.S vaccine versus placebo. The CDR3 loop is CASSSRTGPDTQYF. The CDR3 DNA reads TGTGCCAGCAGCTCCCGGACAGGGCCAGATACGCAGTATTTT.